These 28 T cell receptor beta chains were all obtained from the same sample, sequenced in a study of blood T cell repertoires in COVID-19. Sequenced by immunoSEQ multiplex PCR; TCRdb stores in-frame clones only, minus some. This table holds roughly 240,000 clones, roughly 86% found once. The sample consisted of peripheral blood. These receptors were taken from a young man with active or convalescent COVID-19.

The chain recombines TRBV19 with TRBJ1-4, with D maybe TRBD1 (5 bases). The CDR3 is 14 amino acids. Per germline, CDR1 LNHDA and CDR2 SQIVND (reference sequence). V was clipped by 5 bases and J by 8 bases, with 15 bases between them. DNA for the CDR3: TGTGCCAGTAGTTCTGGGCAGGGTTGGGAAAAACTGTTTTTT. This codes for CASSSGQGWEKLFF.

The J gene is TRBJ1-4, the V gene TRBV6-5; 9 bases align to TRBD1. CDR1 and CDR2 from the germline V gene are MNHEY and SVGAGI. The J segment lost 5 bases and the V segment lost 5 bases, leaving 3 bases of the junction unmatched. CDR3 size: 14 residues. The CDR3 DNA sequence: TGTGCCAGCAGTCGGACAGGGGAGAATGAAAAACTGTTTTTT. It encodes CASSRTGENEKLFF.

Turning to this clone: The junction departs from germline at one end; a sequencing error may be responsible. The chain combines TRBV7-7 with TRBJ2-1; D may be TRBD2 (6 bases). Germline assignment: CDR1 SSHAT and CDR2 FNYEAQ (reference sequence). The CDR3 covers 15 residues. CDR3 sequence: CASSPGLPANNEQFF. The CDR3 DNA reads TGTGCTAGCAGCCCGGGACTTCCCGCCAACAATGAGCAGTTCTTC.

The gene calls are TRBV2 and TRBJ1-1; D remains unclear. The germline gives CDR1 SNHLY, CDR2 FYNNEI. The CDR3 contains 13 residues. Trimming stripped 5 bases from V and 3 bases from J, with 10 bases between. CDR3 sequence (DNA): TGTGCCAGCAGTCGGGCGGGAGACACTGAAGCTTTCTTT. Translated: CASSRAGDTEAFF. The full variable domain, in which reference TRBV2 and TRBJ1-1 provide the parts outside the CDR3, is EPEVTQTPSHQVTQMGQEVILRCVPISNHLYFYWYRQILGQKVEFLVSFYNNEISEKSEIFDDQFSVERPDGSNFTLKIRSTKLEDSAMYFCASSRAGDTEAFFGQGTRLTVV.

This chain links TRBV19 with TRBJ2-5; 12 positions match TRBD1. Germline trimming cut 3 bases from V and 2 bases from J; bases unmatched to any gene: 4. Germline V gene data show CDR1 as LNHDA and CDR2 as SQIVND (reference sequence). The CDR3 runs 16 residues. CDR3 nucleotides: TGTGCCAGTAGTATCGGGGACAGGGGGCTTCAAGAGACCCAGTACTTC. It yields the protein CASSIGDRGLQETQYF.

This chain links TRBV6-5 with TRBJ2-6; D is unresolved. The CDR3 is 13 residues long. Germline V gene lookup returns CDR1 MNHEY and CDR2 SVGAGI. V was cut by 5 bases and J by 4 bases, with 6 bases left in between. The CDR3 loop is CASSHQGANVLTF. CDR3 bases: TGTGCCAGCAGTCATCAGGGGGCCAACGTCCTGACTTTC.

This chain uses TRBV2 with TRBJ1-2, with D possibly being TRBD1 (6 bases). Germline-derived CDR1 and CDR2 are SNHLY and FYNNEI. The CDR3 has 13 amino acids. Trimming stripped 6 bases from V and 2 bases from J, with 10 bases between. The CDR3 loop is CASRSTGNYGYTF. The CDR3 DNA reads as TGTGCCAGCAGATCTACAGGGAACTATGGCTACACCTTC.

J is TRBJ1-2 and V is TRBV4-2; TRBD1 matches at 7 bases. Germline V gene sequence: CDR1 LGHNA, CDR2 YNFKEQ. After removal of 4 bases from V and 6 bases from J, the junction contained 8 bases not matched to a gene. The CDR3 has 14 residues. For the CDR3, the DNA is TGTGCCAGCAGCCCCCGGACAGGTGCGGATGGCTACACCTTC. Protein product: CASSPRTGADGYTF.

The V call is TRBV5-5, the J call TRBJ2-5; D is ambiguous. The germline CDR1 and CDR2 sequences are SGHKS and YYEKEE (reference sequence). The ends were cut back, 0 bases at V and 2 bases at J, with 5 bases in the middle. The CDR3 spans 13 residues. The CDR3 sequence: CASSLASQETQYF. The CDR3 coding sequence is TGTGCCAGCAGCTTGGCCTCTCAAGAGACCCAGTACTTC.

This clone was seen just once. Within the sample, other DNA sequences also encode this same CDR3. The CDR3 sequence: CASSPTGGRYNEQFF. CDR3 sequence (DNA): TGTGCCAGCAGCCCTACGGGGGGCCGATACAATGAGCAGTTCTTC. The chain uses TRBV7-3 and TRBJ2-1, with D perhaps TRBD2 (7 bases). V gave up 5 bases and J gave up 4 bases, with 15 bases separating them. Germline V gene data show CDR1 as SGHTA and CDR2 as FQGTGA. This CDR3 has 15 amino acids.

This chain links TRBV5-4 with TRBJ2-6; perhaps TRBD2 as D (5 bases). In germline, CDR1 is SGHNT, CDR2 YYREEE (reference sequence). CDR3 length: 15 amino acids. Trimming removed 4 bases at V and 0 bases at J, with 8 bases between. This chain's CDR3 is CASSRTSSGANVLTF. The CDR3, as DNA: TGTGCCAGCAGCAGAACTAGCTCTGGGGCCAACGTCCTGACTTTC.

In DNA, the CDR3 is TGTGCCAGCAGCTCGTGGGCGGGGCGGAACACTGAAGCTTTCTTT. Encoded protein: CASSSWAGRNTEAFF. The chain links TRBV5-4 to TRBJ1-1; D is possibly TRBD1 (5 bases). The CDR3 sequence is 15 residues long. The V end lost 3 bases, the J end lost 1 base, and 13 bases lay between the germline ends. Per the germline V gene, CDR1 is SGHNT and CDR2 is YYREEE (reference sequence).

The sample holds many counts of this clone. Other DNA sequences of this sample code for an identical CDR3. The gene calls are TRBV7-2 and TRBJ2-1, with 8 bases lining up with TRBD1. Per germline, CDR1 SGHTA and CDR2 FQGNSA. The CDR3 length is 15 residues. V trimming: 3 bases; J trimming: 0 bases; junction bases outside the gene matches: 1. The DNA for the CDR3 is TGTGCCAGCAGCTTTGGACAGGGCTCCTACAATGAGCAGTTCTTC. It codes for CASSFGQGSYNEQFF.

In this sample, this clone turned up a few times. This chain connects TRBV6-5 to TRBJ2-7, with D tentatively TRBD2 (5 bases). The germline CDR1 and CDR2 sequences are MNHEY and SVGAGI. The V gene lost 6 bases and the J gene lost 2 bases, with 11 bases spanning the gap. The CDR3 is 13 residues long. CDR3: CASRERAAYEQYF. In nucleotides, the CDR3 is TGTGCCAGCAGAGAGAGGGCAGCCTACGAGCAGTACTTC.

This clone has a single count. The chain couples TRBV7-9 to TRBJ1-1, with a weak D call TRBD1 (5 bases). Trimming shortened V by 1 base and J by 4 bases, and 7 bases separated the two germline ends. Germline CDR1 and CDR2: SEHNR and FQNEAQ (reference sequence). This CDR3 comprises 13 residues. As DNA, the CDR3 is TGTGCCAGCAGCTTAGAGCAGGGCACTGAAGCTTTCTTT. Its protein product is CASSLEQGTEAFF.

This chain connects TRBV24-1 to TRBJ2-7; 10 bases align to TRBD2. This CDR3 comprises 15 residues. The trim removed 6 bases at V and 4 bases at J, leaving 8 bases unmatched. Germline values: CDR1 KGHDR, CDR2 SFDVKD. CDR3 region: CATSPGASGSYEQYF. CDR3 DNA sequence: TGTGCCACCAGTCCAGGGGCTAGCGGGAGTTACGAGCAGTACTTC.

The chain carries TRBV6-6 and TRBJ2-1; D might be TRBD1 (5 bases). Trimming removed 6 bases from V and 4 bases from J, with 19 bases in between. Germline values: CDR1 MNHNY, CDR2 SVGAGI (reference sequence). The CDR3 extends over 16 amino acids. CDR3: CASRPRQFSLYNEQFF. As DNA, the CDR3 is TGTGCCAGCAGACCTAGACAGTTCTCCTTATACAATGAGCAGTTCTTC.

V usage is TRBV7-9 and J usage is TRBJ2-7, with 8 bases identical to TRBD2. V lost 6 bases and J lost 3; bases outside the gene matches: 16. The CDR3 sequence is 17 residues long. Germline CDR1 SEHNR, CDR2 FQNEAQ (reference sequence). This CDR3 is CASSPAARRGLVYEQYF. CDR3 bases: TGTGCCAGCAGTCCAGCGGCGAGAAGGGGACTAGTCTACGAGCAGTACTTC.

Only one count was recorded for this clone. The V gene is TRBV6-2 or TRBV6-3, the J gene TRBJ2-2; maybe TRBD2 (5 bases). Germline V gene sequence: CDR1 MNHEY, CDR2 SVGEGT. This CDR3 region has 15 residues. V was pared by 3 bases and J by 2 bases, with 10 bases between. CDR3 in DNA: TGTGCCAGCAGTTATGGTCTAGCCAACACCGGGGAGCTGTTTTTT. It specifies CASSYGLANTGELFF.

This sequence joins TRBV30 and TRBJ2-7; 11 nucleotides line up with TRBD2. CDR3 length equals 14 residues. Germline values: CDR1 GTSNPN, CDR2 SVGIG (reference sequence). Losses at the gene ends were 7 bases for V and 0 bases for J; bases not matched to a gene: 5. The CDR3 nucleotides read TGTGCCTTTAGCGGGGGGGGGAGCTCCTACGAGCAGTACTTC. Translating it yields CAFSGGGSSYEQYF.

V is TRBV4-1 and J is TRBJ2-7; possible D gene TRBD2, 6 bases. The CDR3 runs 16 residues. Deletions cut 4 bases from V and 0 bases from J, with 16 bases between. Looked up from germline, CDR1 is MGHRA and CDR2 is YSYEKL. CDR3 sequence: CASSLERDSSSYEQYF. CDR3 in DNA: TGCGCCAGCAGCCTAGAAAGGGACTCAAGCTCCTACGAGCAGTACTTC.

The CDR3 DNA reads TGTGCCAGCAGCAAGGGACTAGCGGGGGGGCCTAATGAGCAGTTCTTC. This sequence encodes CASSKGLAGGPNEQFF. The chain has TRBV3-1 (or the pseudogene TRBV3-2) and TRBJ2-1; 16 bases are a match to TRBD2. CDR1 is LGHDT and CDR2 is YNNKEL in the germline V gene (reference sequence). Losses at the gene ends were 5 bases for V and 7 bases for J; bases not matched to a gene: 5. The CDR3 is 16 amino acids.

This chain uses TRBV6-5 with TRBJ2-6; D is perhaps TRBD2 (5 bases). CDR3 length: 16 amino acids. Trimming stripped 3 bases from V and 2 bases from J, with 11 bases between. Germline values: CDR1 MNHEY, CDR2 SVGAGI. The CDR3 region is CASSYGGGTGANVLTF. CDR3 DNA sequence: TGTGCCAGCAGTTATGGAGGTGGGACTGGGGCCAACGTCCTGACTTTC.

The chain combines TRBV19 with TRBJ2-2; tentatively, D is TRBD1 (6 bases). The germline V and J ends were trimmed by 11 bases and 6 bases, with 13 bases remaining between them. The CDR3 is made up of 12 amino acids. Per germline, CDR1 LNHDA and CDR2 SQIVND (reference sequence). CDR3 region: CASQEGAGELFF. The DNA for the CDR3 is TGTGCCTCCCAAGAGGGGGCCGGGGAGCTGTTTTTT. The entire variable domain, with the rest obtained from reference TRBV19 and TRBJ2-2, is as follows: DGGITQSPKYLFRKEGQNVTLSCEQNLNHDAMYWYRQDPGQGLRLIYYSQIVNDFQKGDIAEGYSVSREKKESFPLTVTSAQKNPTAFYLCASQEGAGELFFGEGSRLTVL.

V gene TRBV7-3 combines with J gene TRBJ2-3; 9 bases align to TRBD2. Germline V lookup: CDR1 SGHTA, CDR2 FQGTGA. The length of the CDR3 is 17 residues. J gave up 6 bases and V 0 bases, and 10 bases lay outside the gene matches. CDR3 DNA sequence: TGTGCCAGCAGCTTAACAAGGCTAGCGGGGTCCTGGGATACGCAGTATTTT. This gives the protein CASSLTRLAGSWDTQYF.

V is TRBV19 and J is TRBJ2-3; 9 nucleotides match TRBD2. The V gene end was trimmed by 5 bases and the J gene end by 2 bases; junction bases not matched to a gene: 5. The CDR3 contains 15 residues. Germline loops: CDR1 LNHDA, CDR2 SQIVND (reference sequence). The CDR3 spells CASSQAGGNTDTQYF. For the CDR3, the DNA is TGTGCCAGTAGTCAAGCGGGGGGCAACACAGATACGCAGTATTTT.

The chain has TRBV28 and TRBJ1-6; TRBD1 agrees at 8 bases. J lost 9 bases, V lost 6 bases, and 10 bases had no gene match. The CDR3 is 15 amino acids. CDR1 MDHEN and CDR2 SYDVKM come from the germline V gene. The CDR3 DNA follows: TGTGCCAGCAGACGGTCCGGGACAGGAAGTTCACCCCTCCACTTT. This encodes CASRRSGTGSSPLHF.

This clone was detected once. The chain links TRBV7-9 to TRBJ1-6; D is perhaps TRBD1 (5 bases). The germline V gene has CDR1 SEHNR and CDR2 FQNEAQ (reference sequence). The CDR3 has 14 residues. Trimming cost V 5 bases and J 7 bases, with 12 bases left between them. The chain's CDR3 is CASSQDMGNSPLHF. CDR3 in DNA: TGTGCCAGCAGCCAGGACATGGGCAATTCACCCCTCCACTTT. The variable domain in full, with the rest retrieved from reference TRBV7-9 and TRBJ1-6, is DTGVSQNPRHKITKRGQNVTFRCDPISEHNRLYWYRQTLGQGPEFLTYFQNEAQLEKSRLLSDRFSAERPKGSFSTLEIQRTEQGDSAMYLCASSQDMGNSPLHFGNGTRLTVT.